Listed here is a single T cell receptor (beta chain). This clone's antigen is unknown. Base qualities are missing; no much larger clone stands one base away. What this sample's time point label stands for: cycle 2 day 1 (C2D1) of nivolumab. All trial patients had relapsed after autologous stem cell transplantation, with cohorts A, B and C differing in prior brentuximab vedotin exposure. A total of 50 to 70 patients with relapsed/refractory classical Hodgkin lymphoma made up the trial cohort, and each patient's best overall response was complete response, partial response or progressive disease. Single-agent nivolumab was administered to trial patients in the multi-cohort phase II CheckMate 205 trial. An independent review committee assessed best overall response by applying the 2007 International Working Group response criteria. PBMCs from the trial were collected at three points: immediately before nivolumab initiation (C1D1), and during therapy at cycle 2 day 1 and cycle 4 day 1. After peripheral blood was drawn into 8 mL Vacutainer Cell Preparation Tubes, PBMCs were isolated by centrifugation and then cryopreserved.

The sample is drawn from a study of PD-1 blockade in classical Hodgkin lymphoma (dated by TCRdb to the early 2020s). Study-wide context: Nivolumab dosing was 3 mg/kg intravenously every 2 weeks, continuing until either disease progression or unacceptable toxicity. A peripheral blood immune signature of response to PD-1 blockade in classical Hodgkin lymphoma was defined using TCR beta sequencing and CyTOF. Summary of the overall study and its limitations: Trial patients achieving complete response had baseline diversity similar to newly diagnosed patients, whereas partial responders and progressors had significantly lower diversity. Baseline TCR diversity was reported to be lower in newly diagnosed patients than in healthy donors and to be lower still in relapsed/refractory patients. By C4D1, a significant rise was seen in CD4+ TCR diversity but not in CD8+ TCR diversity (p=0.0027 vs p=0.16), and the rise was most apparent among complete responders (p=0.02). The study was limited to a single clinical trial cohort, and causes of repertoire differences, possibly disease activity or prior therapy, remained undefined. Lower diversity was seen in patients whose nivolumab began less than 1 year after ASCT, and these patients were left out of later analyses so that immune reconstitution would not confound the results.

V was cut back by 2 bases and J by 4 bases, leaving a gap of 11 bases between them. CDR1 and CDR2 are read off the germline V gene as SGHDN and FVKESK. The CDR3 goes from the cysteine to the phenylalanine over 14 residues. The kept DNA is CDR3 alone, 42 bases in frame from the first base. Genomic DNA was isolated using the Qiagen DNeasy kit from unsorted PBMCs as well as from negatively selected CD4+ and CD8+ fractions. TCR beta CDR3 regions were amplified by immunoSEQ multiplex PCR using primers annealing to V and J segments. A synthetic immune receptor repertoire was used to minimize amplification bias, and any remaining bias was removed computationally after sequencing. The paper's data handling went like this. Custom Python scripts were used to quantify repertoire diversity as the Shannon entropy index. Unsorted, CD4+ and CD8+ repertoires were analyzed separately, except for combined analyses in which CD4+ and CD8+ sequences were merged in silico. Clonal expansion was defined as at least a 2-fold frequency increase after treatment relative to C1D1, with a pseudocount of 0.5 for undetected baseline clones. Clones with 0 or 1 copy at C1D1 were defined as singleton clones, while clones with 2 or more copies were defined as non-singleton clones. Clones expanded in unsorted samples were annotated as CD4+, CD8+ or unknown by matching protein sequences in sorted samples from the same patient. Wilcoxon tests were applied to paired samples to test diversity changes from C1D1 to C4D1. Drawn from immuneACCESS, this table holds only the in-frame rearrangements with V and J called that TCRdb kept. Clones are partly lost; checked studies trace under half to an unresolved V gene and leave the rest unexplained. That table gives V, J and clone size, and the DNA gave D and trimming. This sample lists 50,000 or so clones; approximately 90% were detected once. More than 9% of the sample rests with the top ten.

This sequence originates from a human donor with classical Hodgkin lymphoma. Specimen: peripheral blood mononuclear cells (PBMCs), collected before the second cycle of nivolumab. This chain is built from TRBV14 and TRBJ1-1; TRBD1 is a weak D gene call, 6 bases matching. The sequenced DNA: TGTGCCAGCAGCCAAAGGGGGGGTGGCACTGAAGCTTTCTTT. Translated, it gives CASSQRGGGTEAFF.